This T cell receptor beta chain is from a study of response to subunit inactivated influenza vaccine (dated by TCRdb to 2016 to 2019). In the study overall: Deep quantitative T cell receptor repertoire profiling was used in the study to track responses to a trivalent subunit inactivated influenza vaccine. What the research found in general, with its limitations: According to the authors, only a limited number of new T cells may be recruited by each seasonal influenza vaccination.

To prepare the library, RT-PCR was applied. These reads were obtained on an Illumina HiSeq 2500. TCRdb reprocessed the public reads (quality trimming at Q25 with fastp, clone calling with MiXCR) and kept in-frame beta chains. All rows with the same CDR3 protein become a single entry with the most common DNA and genes. The sample profile shows a few hundred thousand distinct CDR3 sequences; 14% of them were found once. The ten largest clones take up roughly 11% of the sample. Trimming takes 3 bases from V and 0 bases from J, and the germline ends sit 7 bases apart. CDR1 MDHEN and CDR2 SYDVKM were looked up in the germline V gene. The CDR3 numbers 14 residues from cysteine through phenylalanine. The only DNA kept is the CDR3, 42 bases in frame from the first base. This clonotype appeared a few times. This clone's antigen is unknown. Base-call qualities are not available, and no considerably larger clone is one nucleotide away.

This sequence originates from a man between 45 and 60 years old who received an inactivated influenza vaccine. Donor details come from another sample of the same person, matched by shared clones. The sequencing used PBMCs from blood, collected about 12 days after vaccination. The sequence is built from TRBV28 and TRBJ2-3, with no D gene named confidently. The nucleotide sequence reads TGTGCCAGCAGTTTGCGGCTTAGCACAGATACGCAGTATTTT. This translates into CASSLRLSTDTQYF.